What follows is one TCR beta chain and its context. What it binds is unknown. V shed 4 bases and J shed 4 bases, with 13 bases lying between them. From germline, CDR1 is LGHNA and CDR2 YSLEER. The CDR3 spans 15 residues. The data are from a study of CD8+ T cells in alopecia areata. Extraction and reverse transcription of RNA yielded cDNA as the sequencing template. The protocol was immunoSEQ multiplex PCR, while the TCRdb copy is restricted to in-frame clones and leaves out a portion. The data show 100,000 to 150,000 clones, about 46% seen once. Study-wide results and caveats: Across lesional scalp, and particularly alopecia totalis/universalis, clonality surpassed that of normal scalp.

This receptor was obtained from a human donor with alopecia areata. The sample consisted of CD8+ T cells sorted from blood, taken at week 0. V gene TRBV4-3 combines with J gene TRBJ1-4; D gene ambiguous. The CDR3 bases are TGCGCCAGCAGCCCTACCTTCGGAGTTAATGAAAAACTGTTTTTT. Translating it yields CASSPTFGVNEKLFF.